Shown below are 18 T cell receptor beta chains from a single sample sequenced in a study of regulatory T cells in long-lasting Graves disease. With iRepertoire HTBI primers and Arm-PCR of CDR3 regions, TCR beta libraries were built. TCRdb itself ran the multiplex PCR reads through MiXCR, one entry per CDR3 protein. The data show about 470,000 distinct CDR3 sequences, with around 20% seen just once and 6.5% to 8% held by the top ten. Time point specified: persistent/refractory GD, antithyroid drugs over 5 years with positive TRAb. RNA isolated from PBMCs was used to make the TCR library. This sample comprised peripheral blood mononuclear cells (PBMCs), obtained when the disease was refractory, from a patient treated with antithyroid drugs. The origin of the receptors is a female donor with Graves disease.

This clonotype was observed many times. V is TRBV20-1 and J is TRBJ2-5; D may be TRBD2 (6 bases). The V end was cut by 2 bases, the J end by 0 bases, with 16 bases between. CDR3 length: 16 residues. Per the germline V gene, CDR1 is DFQATT and CDR2 is SNEGSKA (reference sequence). Here the CDR3 DNA reads TGCAGTGCTAGAAACCCTTCTAGCGTACACCAAGAGACCCAGTACTTC. Its protein product is CSARNPSSVHQETQYF.

This rearrangement joins TRBV5-1 to TRBJ2-1; the match to TRBD2 covers 8 bases. V shed 0 bases and J 9 bases; nucleotides not matched to a gene: 8. The CDR3 has 15 amino acids. The germline V gene has CDR1 SGHRS and CDR2 YFSETQ. The CDR3 region is CASSLVGPAGVEQFF. The CDR3 bases are TGCGCCAGCAGCTTGGTCGGTCCAGCGGGAGTTGAGCAGTTCTTC.

This clonotype was found many times. Written as DNA, the CDR3 is TGTGCCAGCAGTTTTGCAGGACTTCCTCCCTACGAGCAGTACTTC. Amino acids: CASSFAGLPPYEQYF. V and J are TRBV28 and TRBJ2-7, with D tentatively TRBD2 (5 bases). This CDR3 has 15 amino acids. Trimming left V 3 bases short and J 2 bases short, with 14 bases between. Per the germline V gene, CDR1 is MDHEN and CDR2 is SYDVKM.

The sample holds a few counts of this clonotype. J is TRBJ1-1 and V is TRBV27; possible D gene TRBD1, 6 bases. CDR1 is MNHEY and CDR2 is SMNVEV in the germline V gene (reference sequence). The V end lost 7 bases, the J end lost 5 bases, and 11 bases lay between the germline ends. CDR3 length: 12 amino acids. The CDR3 loop reads CASKGEYTEAFF. CDR3 DNA sequence: TGTGCCAGCAAGGGGGAGTATACTGAAGCTTTCTTT.

This sequence joins TRBV6-1 and TRBJ2-2; 7 nucleotides match TRBD2. Germline CDR1 and CDR2: MNHNS and SASEGT. CDR3 size: 13 residues. The J segment lost 7 bases and the V segment lost 10 bases, leaving 9 bases of the junction unmatched. The CDR3 DNA sequence: TGTGCCACCAAGACTAGCTGGGGCGGGGAGCTGTTTTTT. The encoded protein is CATKTSWGGELFF.

Only a few counts were recorded for this clonotype. This chain uses TRBV20-1 with TRBJ2-7; D possibly matches TRBD1 or TRBD2 (5 bases each). Per germline, CDR1 DFQATT and CDR2 SNEGSKA (reference sequence). The CDR3 loop spans 17 amino acids. The V gene lost 0 bases and the J gene lost 4 bases, with 22 bases spanning the gap. This CDR3 reads CSARDLVDSGLKYEQYF. The CDR3 DNA follows: TGCAGTGCTAGAGATCTTGTTGACAGCGGACTGAAATACGAGCAGTACTTC.

The V call is TRBV6-1, the J call TRBJ1-3; a possible D gene is TRBD1 (5 bases). The germline CDR1 and CDR2 sequences are MNHNS and SASEGT. V was shortened by 6 bases and J by 0 bases, with 12 bases between the two germline ends. CDR3 length: 15 residues. The CDR3 reads CASSTGFLSGNTIYF. Here the CDR3 DNA reads TGTGCCAGCAGCACAGGTTTCCTCTCTGGAAACACCATATATTTT.

This clonotype was recorded at least ten times. The chain is built from TRBV20-1 and TRBJ2-7; 8 bases line up with TRBD1. Germline V gene data show CDR1 as DFQATT and CDR2 as SNEGSKA (reference sequence). The CDR3 is 14 residues long. Trimming at V came to 6 bases and at J to 0 bases, leaving 7 bases not matched to a gene. CDR3: CSAMGQANSYEQYF. The CDR3 DNA sequence: TGCAGTGCCATGGGACAGGCCAACTCCTACGAGCAGTACTTC.

This clonotype was recorded once. It may be a read error: a sequence one base away is much more abundant. V and J are TRBV12-3 or TRBV12-4 and TRBJ2-5; TRBD2 aligns across 7 bases. The CDR3 is 16 amino acids. CDR3 nucleotides: TGTGCCAGCAGCCGAGATCTAGCGGCGAGCCAAGAGACCCGGTACTTC. This sequence encodes CASSRDLAASQETRYF.

This clonotype was picked up many times. V gene TRBV12-3 or TRBV12-4 combines with J gene TRBJ1-4; 8 bases fit TRBD1. J lost 5 bases, V lost 5 bases, and 7 bases had no gene match. The CDR3 is 15 amino acids. Written as DNA, the CDR3 is TGTGCCAGCAGTCTGGGCAGGGGGCGGAATGAAAAACTGTTTTTT. Amino acid sequence: CASSLGRGRNEKLFF.

This clonotype was found many times. This chain links TRBV28 with TRBJ1-1; the D is unclear. The CDR3 extends over 15 amino acids. CDR1 and CDR2 from the germline V gene are MDHEN and SYDVKM. V lost 6 bases to trimming and J lost 0 bases, with 14 bases between them. CDR3 protein: CASSSWNAMNTEAFF. CDR3 bases: TGTGCCAGCAGCTCCTGGAACGCGATGAACACTGAAGCTTTCTTT.

This clonotype is a singleton in its sample. A clone one base away is much larger, so this may be a read error. The chain combines TRBV24-1 with TRBJ1-2; 8 nucleotides align to TRBD1. CDR1 and CDR2 from the germline V gene are KGHDR and SFDVKD. With 4 bases clipped from V and 1 base from J, the junction kept 4 bases outside the gene matches. The CDR3 is 15 residues long. The CDR3, as DNA: TGTGCCACCAGTGAAGGGACAGGCAATAACTATGGCTACACCTTC. It translates to CATSEGTGNNYGYTF.

Worth noting for this clonotype: This may arise from a read error, as a much more abundant clone is one base away. As the CDR3 is not closed by the conserved phenylalanine or tryptophan, this likely results from a read error. This chain joins TRBV6-1 and TRBJ2-5; 7 bases align to TRBD2. CDR3 length equals 16 residues. Germline CDR1 and CDR2: MNHNS and SASEGT. After removal of 4 bases from V and 1 base from J, the junction contained 9 bases not matched to a gene. For the CDR3, the DNA is TGTGCCAGCAGTGTGGTCTTAGCGGGTGTCCAAGAGACCCAGTACCTC. It translates to CASSVVLAGVQETQYL.

This clonotype has a count of ten or more. V usage is TRBV30 and J usage is TRBJ2-7; D is unresolved. The CDR3 sequence is 10 residues long. Trimming cost V 5 bases and J 4 bases, with 6 bases left between them. Germline V lookup: CDR1 GTSNPN, CDR2 SVGIG (reference sequence). The CDR3 here is CAWATYEQYF. The CDR3 DNA sequence: TGTGCCTGGGCGACATACGAGCAGTACTTC.

There are a few counts of this clonotype. The chain recombines TRBV4-1 with TRBJ2-7; D uncertain. The V end lost 1 base, the J end lost 2 bases, and 12 bases lay between the germline ends. Per germline, CDR1 MGHRA and CDR2 YSYEKL. CDR3 length: 15 residues. The CDR3 loop reads CASSQVIGEAYEQYF. For the CDR3, the DNA is TGCGCCAGCAGCCAAGTAATTGGGGAAGCCTACGAGCAGTACTTC.

At least ten counts were recorded for this clonotype. V is TRBV20-1 and J is TRBJ1-2, with unresolved D. Germline values: CDR1 DFQATT, CDR2 SNEGSKA (reference sequence). The CDR3 consists of 15 residues. Trimming cost V 5 bases and J 6 bases, with 22 bases left between them. DNA of the CDR3: TGCAGTGCTCCTCCCCCAAATAAGGGAATGGATGGCTACACCTTC. This codes for CSAPPPNKGMDGYTF.

Comment on this clonotype: Given a much more abundant clone one base away, this may be a read error. As the CDR3 is not closed by the conserved phenylalanine or tryptophan, this likely results from a read error. This chain uses TRBV6-1 with TRBJ1-2; TRBD1 matches 8 bases. The germline V gene has CDR1 MNHNS and CDR2 SASEGT. The junction had 4 bases not matched to a gene; V was cut back by 2 bases and J by 5 bases. The CDR3 length is 14 residues. This chain's CDR3 is CASSESRTGYGYTL. The CDR3 bases are TGTGCCAGCAGTGAAAGCAGGACAGGGTATGGCTACACCCTC.

CDR3 DNA: TGTGCCAGCAGTTACGCAGGGCGCTGGAACTATGGCTACACCTTC. Translation: CASSYAGRWNYGYTF. The rearrangement uses TRBV6-5 and TRBJ1-2; TRBD1 might be the D (5 bases). Germline lookup yields CDR1 MNHEY and CDR2 SVGAGI. The length of the CDR3 is 15 residues. Trimming removed 2 bases from V and 2 bases from J, with 12 bases in between.